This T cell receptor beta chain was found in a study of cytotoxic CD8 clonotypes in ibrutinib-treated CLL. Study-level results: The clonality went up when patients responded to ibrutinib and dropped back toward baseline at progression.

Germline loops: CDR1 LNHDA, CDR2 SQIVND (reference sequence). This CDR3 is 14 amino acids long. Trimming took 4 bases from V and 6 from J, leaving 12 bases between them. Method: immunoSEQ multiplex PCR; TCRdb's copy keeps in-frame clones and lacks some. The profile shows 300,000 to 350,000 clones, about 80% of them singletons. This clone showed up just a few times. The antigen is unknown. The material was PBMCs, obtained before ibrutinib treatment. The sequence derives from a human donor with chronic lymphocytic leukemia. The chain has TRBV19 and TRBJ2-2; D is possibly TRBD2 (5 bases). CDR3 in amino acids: CASSSREGAGELFF. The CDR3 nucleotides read TGTGCCAGTAGTAGTCGTGAGGGCGCCGGGGAGCTGTTTTTT.